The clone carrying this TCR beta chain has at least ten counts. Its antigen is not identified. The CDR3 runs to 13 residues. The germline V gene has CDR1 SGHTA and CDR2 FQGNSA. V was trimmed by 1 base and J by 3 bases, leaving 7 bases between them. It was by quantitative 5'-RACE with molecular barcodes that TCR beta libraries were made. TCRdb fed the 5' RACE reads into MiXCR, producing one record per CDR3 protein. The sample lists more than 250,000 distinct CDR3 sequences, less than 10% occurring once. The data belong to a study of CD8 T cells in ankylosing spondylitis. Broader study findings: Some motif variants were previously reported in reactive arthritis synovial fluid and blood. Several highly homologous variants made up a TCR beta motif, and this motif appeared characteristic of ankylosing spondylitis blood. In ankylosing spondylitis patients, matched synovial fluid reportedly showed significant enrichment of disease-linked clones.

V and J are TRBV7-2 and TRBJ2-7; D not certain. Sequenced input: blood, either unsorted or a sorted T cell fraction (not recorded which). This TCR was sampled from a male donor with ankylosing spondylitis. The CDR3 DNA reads TGTGCCAGCAGCTTAGGAGCTAGCTACGAGCAGTACTTC. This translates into CASSLGASYEQYF.